This T cell receptor (beta chain) appears in the sequencing data of a study of early T cells in non-severe SARS-CoV-2 infection. Study-level information: Chains were unpaired, as sequencing was done on bulk RNA from unsorted whole blood.

The CDR3 extends over 13 amino acids. In germline, CDR1 is KGHDR, CDR2 SFDVKD. Trimming removed 6 bases from V and 1 base from J, with 7 bases in between. Each single cDNA molecule received a unique molecular identifier. A single record per CDR3 protein comes from TCRdb applying MiXCR to the 5' RACE reads. Of fewer than 65,000 distinct CDR3 sequences detected, roughly a tenth appear once; the ten largest clones hold under 25%. This clonotype was seen ten or more times. The specimen was whole blood. This chain links TRBV24-1 with TRBJ2-3; no definite D call. This sequence was found in an adult who was a healthcare worker with PCR-confirmed SARS-CoV-2 infection or an uninfected control (not recorded which). This CDR3 is CATSPPGTDTQYF. CDR3 nucleotides: TGTGCCACCAGTCCGCCAGGCACAGATACGCAGTATTTT.